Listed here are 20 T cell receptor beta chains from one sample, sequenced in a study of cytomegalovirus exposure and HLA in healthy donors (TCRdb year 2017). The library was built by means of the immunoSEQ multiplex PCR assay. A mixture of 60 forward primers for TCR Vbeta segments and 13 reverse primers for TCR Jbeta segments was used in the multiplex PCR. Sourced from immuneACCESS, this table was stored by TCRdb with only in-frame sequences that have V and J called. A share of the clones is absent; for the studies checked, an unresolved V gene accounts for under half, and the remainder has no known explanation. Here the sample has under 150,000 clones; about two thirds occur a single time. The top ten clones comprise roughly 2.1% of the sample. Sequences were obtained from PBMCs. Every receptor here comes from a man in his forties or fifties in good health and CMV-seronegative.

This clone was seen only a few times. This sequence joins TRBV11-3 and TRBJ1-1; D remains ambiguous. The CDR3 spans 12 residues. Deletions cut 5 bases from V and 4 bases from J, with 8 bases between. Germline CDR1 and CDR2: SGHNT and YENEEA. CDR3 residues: CASSIAGTEAFF. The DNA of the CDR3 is TGTGCCAGCAGCATAGCCGGCACTGAAGCTTTCTTT.

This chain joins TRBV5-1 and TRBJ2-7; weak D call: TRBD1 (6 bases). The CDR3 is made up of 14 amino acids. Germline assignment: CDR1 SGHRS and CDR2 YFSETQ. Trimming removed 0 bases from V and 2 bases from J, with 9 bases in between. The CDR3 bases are TGCGCCAGCAGCTTGGAATCAGGGGCCTACGAGCAGTACTTC. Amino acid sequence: CASSLESGAYEQYF.

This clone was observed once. Here the CDR3 DNA reads TGCGCCAGCAGCTCCAGACTAGCGGGAGACGGTGAGCAGTTCTTC. Its protein product is CASSSRLAGDGEQFF. The chain recombines TRBV5-1 with TRBJ2-1, with 12 bases aligning to TRBD2. This CDR3 has 15 residues. Germline V gives CDR1 SGHRS, CDR2 YFSETQ. V lost 3 bases and J lost 9; bases outside the gene matches: 7. Supplemented by reference TRBV5-1 and TRBJ2-1, the full variable domain reads KAGVTQTPRYLIKTRGQQVTLSCSPISGHRSVSWYQQTPGQGLQFLFEYFSETQRNKGNFPGRFSGRQFSNSRSEMNVSTLELGDSALYLCASSSRLAGDGEQFFGPGTRLTVL.

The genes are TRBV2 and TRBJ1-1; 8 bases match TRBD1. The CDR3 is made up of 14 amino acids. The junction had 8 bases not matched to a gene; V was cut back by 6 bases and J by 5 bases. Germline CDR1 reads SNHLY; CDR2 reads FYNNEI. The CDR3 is CASSQTGVRTEAFF. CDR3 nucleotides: TGTGCCAGCAGCCAGACAGGGGTTAGGACTGAAGCTTTCTTT.

The CDR3 region is CASSRTGGASNEKLFF. The CDR3 coding sequence is TGTGCCAGCAGCCGGACAGGGGGCGCGTCTAATGAAAAACTGTTTTTT. The V gene is TRBV14, the J gene TRBJ1-4; 11 positions match TRBD1. Unmatched junction bases numbered 4, after V lost 4 bases and J lost 3 bases. Per the germline V gene, CDR1 is SGHDN and CDR2 is FVKESK. This CDR3 is built from 16 residues.

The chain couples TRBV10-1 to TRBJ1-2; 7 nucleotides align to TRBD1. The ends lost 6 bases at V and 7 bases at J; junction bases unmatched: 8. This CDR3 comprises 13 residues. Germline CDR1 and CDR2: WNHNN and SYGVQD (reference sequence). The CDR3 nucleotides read TGCGCCAGCAGCCGGGACAGAACCTTTGGCTACACCTTC. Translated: CASSRDRTFGYTF.

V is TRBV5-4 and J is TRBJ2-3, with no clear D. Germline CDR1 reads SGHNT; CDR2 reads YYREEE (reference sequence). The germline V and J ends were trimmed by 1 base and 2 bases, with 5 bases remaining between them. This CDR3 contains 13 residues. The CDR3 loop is CASSLSVTDTQYF. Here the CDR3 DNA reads TGTGCCAGCAGCTTGTCGGTCACAGATACGCAGTATTTT. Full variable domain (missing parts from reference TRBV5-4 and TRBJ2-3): ETGVTQSPTHLIKTRGQQVTLRCSSQSGHNTVSWYQQALGQGPQFIFQYYREEENGRGNFPPRFSGLQFPNYSSELNVNALELDDSALYLCASSLSVTDTQYFGPGTRLTVL.

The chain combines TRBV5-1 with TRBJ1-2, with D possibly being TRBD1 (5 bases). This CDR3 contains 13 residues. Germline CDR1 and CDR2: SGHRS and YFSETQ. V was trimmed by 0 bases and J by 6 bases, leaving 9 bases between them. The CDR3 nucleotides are TGCGCCAGCAGCTTGGAGACAGCTGATGGCTACACCTTC. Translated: CASSLETADGYTF.

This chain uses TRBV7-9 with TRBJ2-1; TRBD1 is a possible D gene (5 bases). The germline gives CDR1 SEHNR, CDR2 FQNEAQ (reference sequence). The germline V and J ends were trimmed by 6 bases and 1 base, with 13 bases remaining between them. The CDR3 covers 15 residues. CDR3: CASSQMTESYNEQFF. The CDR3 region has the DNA TGTGCCAGCAGTCAAATGACAGAATCCTACAATGAGCAGTTCTTC.

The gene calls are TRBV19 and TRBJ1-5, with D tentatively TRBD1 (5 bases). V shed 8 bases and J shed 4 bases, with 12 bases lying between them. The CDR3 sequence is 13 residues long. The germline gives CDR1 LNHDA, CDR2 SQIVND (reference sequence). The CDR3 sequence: CASQGWGNQPQHF. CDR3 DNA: TGTGCCAGTCAGGGTTGGGGAAATCAGCCCCAGCATTTT.

CDR3 protein: CASSSLGGTNEKLFF. The CDR3 coding sequence is TGTGCCAGCAGCTCGCTCGGGGGGACTAATGAAAAACTGTTTTTT. The J gene is TRBJ1-4, the V gene TRBV5-4; perhaps TRBD1 as D (5 bases). CDR3 length: 15 amino acids. Germline V gene lookup returns CDR1 SGHNT and CDR2 YYREEE (reference sequence). V was shortened by 3 bases and J by 2 bases, with 11 bases between the two germline ends.

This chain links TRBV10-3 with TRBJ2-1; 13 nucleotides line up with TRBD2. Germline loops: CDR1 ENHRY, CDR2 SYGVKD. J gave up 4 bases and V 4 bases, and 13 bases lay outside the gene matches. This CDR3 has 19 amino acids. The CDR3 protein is CAISAERTSGSSLYNEQFF. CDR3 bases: TGTGCCATCAGTGCGGAAAGGACTAGCGGGAGTTCTCTGTACAATGAGCAGTTCTTC.

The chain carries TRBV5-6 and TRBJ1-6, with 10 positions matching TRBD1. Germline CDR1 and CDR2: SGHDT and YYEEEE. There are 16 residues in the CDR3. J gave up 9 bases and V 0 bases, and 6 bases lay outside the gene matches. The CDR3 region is CASSLGQRTGGSPLHF. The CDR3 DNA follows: TGTGCCAGCAGCTTGGGGCAGAGGACAGGGGGTTCACCCCTCCACTTT.

CDR3 nucleotides: TGTGCCAGCAGCCCCTCCCTGGGACAGGGGGCATCTGGAAACACCATATATTTT. Its translation: CASSPSLGQGASGNTIYF. The rearrangement uses TRBV7-6 and TRBJ1-3; TRBD1 matches 12 bases. V was pared by 5 bases and J by 1 base, with 9 bases of the junction left unmatched. The CDR3 spans 18 residues. Germline V CDR1 and CDR2: SGHVS, FNYEAQ.

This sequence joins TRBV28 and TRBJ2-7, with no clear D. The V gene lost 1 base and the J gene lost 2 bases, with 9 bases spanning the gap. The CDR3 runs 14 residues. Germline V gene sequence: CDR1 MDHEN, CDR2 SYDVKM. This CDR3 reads CASSLSGRTYEQYF. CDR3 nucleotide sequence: TGTGCCAGCAGTTTATCCGGCAGGACCTACGAGCAGTACTTC.

Here the CDR3 DNA reads TGTGCCAGCAGTTACCAGGGGTTCTCTGGAAACACCATATATTTT. It encodes CASSYQGFSGNTIYF. The V call is TRBV6-5, the J call TRBJ1-3, with a tentative D call TRBD1 (6 bases). Per the germline V gene, CDR1 is MNHEY and CDR2 is SVGAGI. The V gene lost 2 bases and the J gene lost 0 bases, with 8 bases spanning the gap. The CDR3 loop spans 15 amino acids.

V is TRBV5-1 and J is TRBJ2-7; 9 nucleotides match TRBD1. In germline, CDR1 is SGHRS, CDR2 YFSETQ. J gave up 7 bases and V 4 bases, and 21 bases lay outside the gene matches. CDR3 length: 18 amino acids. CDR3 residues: CASSAARQGDYIREEQYF. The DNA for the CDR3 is TGCGCCAGCAGCGCGGCTAGACAGGGGGACTACATACGGGAGGAGCAGTACTTC.

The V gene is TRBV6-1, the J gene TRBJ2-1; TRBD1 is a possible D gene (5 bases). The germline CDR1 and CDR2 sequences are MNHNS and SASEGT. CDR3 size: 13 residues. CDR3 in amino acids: CATVPRSYNEQFF. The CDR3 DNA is TGTGCGACAGTTCCACGCTCCTACAATGAGCAGTTCTTC.

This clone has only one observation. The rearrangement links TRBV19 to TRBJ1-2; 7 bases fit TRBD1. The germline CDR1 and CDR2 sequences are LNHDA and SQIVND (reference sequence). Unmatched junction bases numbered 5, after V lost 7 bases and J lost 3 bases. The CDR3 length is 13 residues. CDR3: CASKMQGDYGYTF. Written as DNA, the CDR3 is TGTGCCAGTAAGATGCAGGGGGACTATGGCTACACCTTC.

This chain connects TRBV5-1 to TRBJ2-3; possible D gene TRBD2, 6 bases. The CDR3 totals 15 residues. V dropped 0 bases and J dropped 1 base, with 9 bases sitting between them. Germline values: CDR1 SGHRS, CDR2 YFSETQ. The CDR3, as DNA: TGCGCCAGCAGCTTGGCCGCGGGGCGCACAGATACGCAGTATTTT. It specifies CASSLAAGRTDTQYF. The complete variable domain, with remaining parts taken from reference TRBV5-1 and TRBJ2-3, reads KAGVTQTPRYLIKTRGQQVTLSCSPISGHRSVSWYQQTPGQGLQFLFEYFSETQRNKGNFPGRFSGRQFSNSRSEMNVSTLELGDSALYLCASSLAAGRTDTQYFGPGTRLTVL.